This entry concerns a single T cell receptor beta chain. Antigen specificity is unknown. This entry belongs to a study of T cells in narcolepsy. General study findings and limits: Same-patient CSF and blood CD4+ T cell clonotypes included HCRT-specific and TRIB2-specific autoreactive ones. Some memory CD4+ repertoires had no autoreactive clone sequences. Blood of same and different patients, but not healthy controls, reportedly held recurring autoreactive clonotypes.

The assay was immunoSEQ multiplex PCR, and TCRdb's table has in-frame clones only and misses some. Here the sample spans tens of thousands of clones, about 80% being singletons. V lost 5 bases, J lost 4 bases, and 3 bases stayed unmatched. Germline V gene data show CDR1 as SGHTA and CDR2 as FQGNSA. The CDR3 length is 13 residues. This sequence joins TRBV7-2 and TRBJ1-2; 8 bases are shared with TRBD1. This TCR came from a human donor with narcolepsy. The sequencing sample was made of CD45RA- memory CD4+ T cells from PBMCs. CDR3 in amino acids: CASSRTGGYGYTF. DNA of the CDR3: TGTGCCAGCAGCCGAACAGGGGGCTATGGCTACACCTTC.